The clone carrying this TCR beta chain was picked up a small number of times. This specimen comes from a study of PD-L1 blockade in urothelial cancer. Sample time point: peripheral blood 6 weeks after treatment start. V lost 4 bases to trimming and J lost 0 bases, with 7 bases between them. This CDR3 region has 15 residues. Germline CDR1 and CDR2: KGHSH and LQKENI. The data were produced by immunoSEQ multiplex PCR, yet TCRdb's version contains in-frame clones alone and is incomplete. The top ten hold 2% to 2.5% of the sample, which has about 130,000 clones, 86% seen once. The clonotype was recovered from a man aged 50 to 59 with urothelial cancer. V and J are TRBV18 and TRBJ1-6, with no clear D. Sequencing used PBMCs, obtained around atezolizumab (anti-PD-L1) treatment. CDR3 region: CASSLSSSYNSPLHF. CDR3 nucleotides: TGTGCCAGCTCACTCTCCAGCTCCTATAATTCACCCCTCCACTTT.